This T cell receptor (beta chain) appears in the sequencing data of a study of high-grade serous ovarian cancer treatment subgroups. Looking at the study overall: Mean per sample: around 14,000 reads, some 8,100 unique TCR beta rearrangements.

Only in-frame clones appear in the TCRdb table, and some are missing; sequencing was by immunoSEQ multiplex PCR. Counted here are 10,000 to 15,000 clones, about 88% occurring once; the ten biggest clones make up about 2.9%. Points on this clone: Antigen: not known.

The CDR3 runs 16 residues. The V gene end was trimmed by 0 bases and the J gene end by 7 bases; junction bases not matched to a gene: 5. Germline CDR1 reads SEHNR; CDR2 reads FQNEAQ (reference sequence). Tumor samples were obtained before definitive surgery or chemotherapy. Overall study results and limits: Different patients shared almost no repertoire; same-patient tumors shared about 0.11 to 0.85. Without spatial data, bulk sequencing limits insight into HGSC tumor diversity.

The material sequenced was tumor tissue. V and J are TRBV7-9 and TRBJ2-1; 11 nucleotides line up with TRBD2. The clonotype comes from a human donor with high-grade serous ovarian cancer. CDR3 region: CASSLAALAGANEQFF. CDR3 in DNA: TGTGCCAGCAGCTTAGCGGCACTAGCGGGGGCGAATGAGCAGTTCTTC.